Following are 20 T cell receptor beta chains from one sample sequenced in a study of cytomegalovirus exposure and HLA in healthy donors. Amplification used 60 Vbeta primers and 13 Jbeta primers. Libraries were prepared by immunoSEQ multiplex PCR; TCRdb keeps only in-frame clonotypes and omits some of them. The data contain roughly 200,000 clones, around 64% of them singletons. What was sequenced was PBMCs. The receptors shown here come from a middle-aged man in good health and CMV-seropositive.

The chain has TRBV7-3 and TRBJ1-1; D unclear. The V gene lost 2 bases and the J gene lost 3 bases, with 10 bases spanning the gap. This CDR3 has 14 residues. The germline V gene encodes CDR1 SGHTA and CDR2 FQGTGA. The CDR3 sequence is CASSLGGGDTEAFF. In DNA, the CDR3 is TGTGCCAGCAGCTTAGGAGGAGGCGACACTGAAGCTTTCTTT.

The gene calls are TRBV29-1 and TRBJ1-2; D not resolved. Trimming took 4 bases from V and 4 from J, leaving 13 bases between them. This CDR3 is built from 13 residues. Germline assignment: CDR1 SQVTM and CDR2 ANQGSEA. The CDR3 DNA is TGCAGCGTTGTGGAGCATTTTACCTATGGCTACACCTTC. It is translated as CSVVEHFTYGYTF.

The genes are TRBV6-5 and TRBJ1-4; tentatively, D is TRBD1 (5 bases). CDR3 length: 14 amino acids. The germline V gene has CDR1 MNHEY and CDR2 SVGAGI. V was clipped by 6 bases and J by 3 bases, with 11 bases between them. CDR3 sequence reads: CASSSGLANEKLFF. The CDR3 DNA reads TGTGCCAGCAGCTCGGGACTTGCTAATGAAAAACTGTTTTTT.

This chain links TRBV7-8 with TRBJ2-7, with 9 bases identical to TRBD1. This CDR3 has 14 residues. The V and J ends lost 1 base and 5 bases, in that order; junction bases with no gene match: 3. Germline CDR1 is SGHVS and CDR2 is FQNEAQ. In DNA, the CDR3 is TGTGCCAGCAGCTTAGGACAGGGGGTGAACGAGCAGTACTTC. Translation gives CASSLGQGVNEQYF. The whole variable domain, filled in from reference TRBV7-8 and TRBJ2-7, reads GAGVSQSPRYKVAKRGQDVALRCDPISGHVSLFWYQQALGQGPEFLTYFQNEAQLDKSGLPSDRFFAERPEGSVSTLKIQRTQQEDSAVYLCASSLGQGVNEQYFGPGTRLTVT.

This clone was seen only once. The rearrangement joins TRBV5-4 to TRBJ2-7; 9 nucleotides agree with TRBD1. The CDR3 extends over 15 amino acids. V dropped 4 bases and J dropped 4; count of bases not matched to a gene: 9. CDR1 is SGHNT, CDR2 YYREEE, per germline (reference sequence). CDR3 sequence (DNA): TGTGCCAGCAGCCGGGACAGGGTGACGGTTTACGAGCAGTACTTC. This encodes CASSRDRVTVYEQYF. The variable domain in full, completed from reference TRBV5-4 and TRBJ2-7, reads ETGVTQSPTHLIKTRGQQVTLRCSSQSGHNTVSWYQQALGQGPQFIFQYYREEENGRGNFPPRFSGLQFPNYSSELNVNALELDDSALYLCASSRDRVTVYEQYFGPGTRLTVT.

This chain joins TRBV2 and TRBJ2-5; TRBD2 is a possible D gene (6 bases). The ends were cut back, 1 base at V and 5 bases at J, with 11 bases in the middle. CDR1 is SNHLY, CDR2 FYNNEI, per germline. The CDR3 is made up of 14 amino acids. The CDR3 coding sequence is TGTGCCAGCAGTGAAGGCAGGAGCGGGGAGACCCAGTACTTC. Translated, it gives CASSEGRSGETQYF.

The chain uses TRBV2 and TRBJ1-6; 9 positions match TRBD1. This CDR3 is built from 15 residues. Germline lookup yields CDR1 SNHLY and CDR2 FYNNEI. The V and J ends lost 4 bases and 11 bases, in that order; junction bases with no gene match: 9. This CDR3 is CASSGPGQGSTPLHF. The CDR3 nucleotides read TGTGCCAGCAGTGGTCCGGGACAGGGATCTACACCCCTCCACTTT.

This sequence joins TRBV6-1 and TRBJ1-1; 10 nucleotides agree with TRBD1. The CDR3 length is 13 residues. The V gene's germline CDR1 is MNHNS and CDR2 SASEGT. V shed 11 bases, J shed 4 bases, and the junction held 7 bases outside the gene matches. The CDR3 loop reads CASWTGGGTEAFF. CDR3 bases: TGTGCCTCCTGGACAGGGGGGGGCACTGAAGCTTTCTTT.

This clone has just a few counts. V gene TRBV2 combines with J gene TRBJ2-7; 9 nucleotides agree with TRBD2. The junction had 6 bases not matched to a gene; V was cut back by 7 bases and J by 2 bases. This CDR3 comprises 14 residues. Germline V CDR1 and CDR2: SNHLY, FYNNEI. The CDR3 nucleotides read TGTGCCAGCACGATGGCGGGGGGGCCCTACGAGCAGTACTTC. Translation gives CASTMAGGPYEQYF.

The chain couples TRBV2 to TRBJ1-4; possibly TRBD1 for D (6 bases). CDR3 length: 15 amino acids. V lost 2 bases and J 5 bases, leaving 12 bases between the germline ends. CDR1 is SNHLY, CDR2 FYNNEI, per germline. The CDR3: CASSESRGRNEKLFF. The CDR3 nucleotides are TGTGCCAGCAGTGAATCCAGGGGACGGAATGAAAAACTGTTTTTT.

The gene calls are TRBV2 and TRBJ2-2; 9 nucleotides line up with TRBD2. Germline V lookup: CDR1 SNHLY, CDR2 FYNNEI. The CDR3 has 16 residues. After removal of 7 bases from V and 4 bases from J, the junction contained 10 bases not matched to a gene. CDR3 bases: TGTGCCAGCAATCTCGGGCGGGGGGGCGGCACCGGGGAGCTGTTTTTT. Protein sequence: CASNLGRGGGTGELFF. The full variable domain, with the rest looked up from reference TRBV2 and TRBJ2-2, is EPEVTQTPSHQVTQMGQEVILRCVPISNHLYFYWYRQILGQKVEFLVSFYNNEISEKSEIFDDQFSVERPDGSNFTLKIRSTKLEDSAMYFCASNLGRGGGTGELFFGEGSRLTVL.

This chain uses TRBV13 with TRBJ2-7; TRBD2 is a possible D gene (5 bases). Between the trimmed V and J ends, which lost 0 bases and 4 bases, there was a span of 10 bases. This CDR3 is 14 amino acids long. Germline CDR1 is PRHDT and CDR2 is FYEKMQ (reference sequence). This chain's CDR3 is CASSLGRRGYEQYF. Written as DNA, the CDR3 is TGTGCCAGCAGCTTAGGCCGACGGGGTTACGAGCAGTACTTC.

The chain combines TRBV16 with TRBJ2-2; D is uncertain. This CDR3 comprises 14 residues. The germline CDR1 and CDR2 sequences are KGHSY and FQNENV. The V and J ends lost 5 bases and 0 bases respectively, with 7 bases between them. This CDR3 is CASSSEANTGELFF. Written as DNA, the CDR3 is TGTGCCAGCAGCTCAGAGGCGAACACCGGGGAGCTGTTTTTT.

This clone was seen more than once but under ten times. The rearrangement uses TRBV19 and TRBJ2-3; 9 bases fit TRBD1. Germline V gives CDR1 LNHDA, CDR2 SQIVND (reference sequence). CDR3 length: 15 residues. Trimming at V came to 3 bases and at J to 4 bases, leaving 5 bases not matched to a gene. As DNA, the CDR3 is TGTGCCAGTAGTATTGGACAGGGGAGGGCAGATACGCAGTATTTT. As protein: CASSIGQGRADTQYF.

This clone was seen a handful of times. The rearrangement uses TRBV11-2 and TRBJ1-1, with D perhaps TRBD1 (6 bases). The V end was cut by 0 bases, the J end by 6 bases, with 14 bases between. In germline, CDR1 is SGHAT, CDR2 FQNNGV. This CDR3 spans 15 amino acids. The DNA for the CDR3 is TGTGCCAGCAGCTTAGAGGGGGGGCTAGGGGCTGAAGCTTTCTTT. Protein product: CASSLEGGLGAEAFF.

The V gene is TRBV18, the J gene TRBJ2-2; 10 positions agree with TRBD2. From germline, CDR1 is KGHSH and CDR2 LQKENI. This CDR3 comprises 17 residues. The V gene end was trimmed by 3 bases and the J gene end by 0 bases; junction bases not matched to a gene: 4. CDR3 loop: CASSPFTSGANTGELFF. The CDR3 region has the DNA TGTGCCAGCTCACCCTTCACTAGCGGGGCGAACACCGGGGAGCTGTTTTTT.

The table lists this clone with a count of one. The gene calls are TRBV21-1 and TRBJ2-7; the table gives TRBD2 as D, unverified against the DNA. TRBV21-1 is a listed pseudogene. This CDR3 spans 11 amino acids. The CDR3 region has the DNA TGTGCCAACCGGGGTAACCCCGAGCAGTACTTC. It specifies CANRGNPEQYF.

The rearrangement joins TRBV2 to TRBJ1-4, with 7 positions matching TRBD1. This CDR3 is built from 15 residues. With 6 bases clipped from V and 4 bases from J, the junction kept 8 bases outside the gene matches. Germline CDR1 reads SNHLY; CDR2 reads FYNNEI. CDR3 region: CASSPGQPYNEKLFF. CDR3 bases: TGTGCCAGCAGCCCGGGACAGCCTTATAATGAAAAACTGTTTTTT.

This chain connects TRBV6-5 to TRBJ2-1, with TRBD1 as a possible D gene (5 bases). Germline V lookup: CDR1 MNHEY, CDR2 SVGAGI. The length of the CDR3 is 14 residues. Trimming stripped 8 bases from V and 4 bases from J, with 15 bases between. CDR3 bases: TGTGCCAGCGCCTTTTCGACAGTTTACAATGAGCAGTTCTTC. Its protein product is CASAFSTVYNEQFF.

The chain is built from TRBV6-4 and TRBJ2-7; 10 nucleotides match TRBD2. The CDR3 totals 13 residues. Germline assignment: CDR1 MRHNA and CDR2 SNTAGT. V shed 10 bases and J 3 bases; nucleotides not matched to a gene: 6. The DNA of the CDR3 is TGTGCCACTCTAGCGGGGGCCCTCTACGAGCAGTACTTC. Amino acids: CATLAGALYEQYF.